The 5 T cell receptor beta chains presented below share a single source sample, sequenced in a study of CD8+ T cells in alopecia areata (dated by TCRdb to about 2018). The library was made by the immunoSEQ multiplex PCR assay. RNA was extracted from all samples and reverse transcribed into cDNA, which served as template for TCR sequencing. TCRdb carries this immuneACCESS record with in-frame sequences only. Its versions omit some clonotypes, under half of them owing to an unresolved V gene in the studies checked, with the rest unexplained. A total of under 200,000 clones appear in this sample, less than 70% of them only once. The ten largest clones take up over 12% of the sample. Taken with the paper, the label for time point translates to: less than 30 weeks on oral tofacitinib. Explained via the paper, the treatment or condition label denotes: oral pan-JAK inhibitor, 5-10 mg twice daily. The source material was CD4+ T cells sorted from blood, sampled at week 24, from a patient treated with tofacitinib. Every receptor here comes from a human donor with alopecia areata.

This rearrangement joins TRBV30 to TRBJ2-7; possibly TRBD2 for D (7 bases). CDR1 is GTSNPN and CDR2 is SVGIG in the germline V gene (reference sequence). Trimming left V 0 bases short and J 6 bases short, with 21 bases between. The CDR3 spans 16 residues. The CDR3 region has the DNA TGTGCCTGGAGTGTACGCCCGGGGGGACACCCCTCCGAGCAGTACTTC. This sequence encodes CAWSVRPGGHPSEQYF. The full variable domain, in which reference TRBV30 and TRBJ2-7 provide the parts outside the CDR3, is SQTIHQWPATLVQPVGSPLSLECTVEGTSNPNLYWYRQAAGRGLQLLFYSVGIGQISSEVPQNLSASRPQDRQFILSSKKLLLSDSGFYLCAWSVRPGGHPSEQYFGPGTRLTVT.

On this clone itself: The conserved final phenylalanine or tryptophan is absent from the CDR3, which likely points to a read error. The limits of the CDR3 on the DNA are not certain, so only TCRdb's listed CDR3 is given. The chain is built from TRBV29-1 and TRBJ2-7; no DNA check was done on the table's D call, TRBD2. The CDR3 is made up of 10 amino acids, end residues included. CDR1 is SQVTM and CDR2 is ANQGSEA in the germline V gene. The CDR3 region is CSVEDGGQWI.

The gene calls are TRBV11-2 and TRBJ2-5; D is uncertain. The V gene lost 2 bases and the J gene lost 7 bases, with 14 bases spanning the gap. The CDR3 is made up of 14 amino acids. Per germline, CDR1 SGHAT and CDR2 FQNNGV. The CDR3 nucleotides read TGTGCCAGCAGCTTATCCCGCTTACTTGGGACCCAGTACTTC. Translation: CASSLSRLLGTQYF.

As DNA, the CDR3 is TGTGCCTGGACCGGGACAGGGTTAGGTCAGCCCCAGCATTTT. This sequence encodes CAWTGTGLGQPQHF. J is TRBJ1-5 and V is TRBV30; 9 bases map to TRBD1. The germline V gene has CDR1 GTSNPN and CDR2 SVGIG (reference sequence). The CDR3 contains 14 residues. The junction had 7 bases not matched to a gene; V was cut back by 4 bases and J by 6 bases.

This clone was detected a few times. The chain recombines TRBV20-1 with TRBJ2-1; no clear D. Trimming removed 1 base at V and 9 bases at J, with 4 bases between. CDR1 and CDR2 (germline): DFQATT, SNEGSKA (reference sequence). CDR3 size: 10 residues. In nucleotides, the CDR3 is TGCAGTGCTAGAGGGGTTGAGCAGTTCTTC. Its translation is CSARGVEQFF.